The 27 T cell receptor beta chains in this list originate from one sample, sequenced in a study of read filtering for tumor transcriptome and immune sequencing. Molecular barcoded adaptors covering alpha/delta and beta/gamma chains were used on approximately 400 ng RNA. A single record per CDR3 protein comes from TCRdb applying MiXCR to the reads. The sample carries 20,000 to 30,000 distinct CDR3 sequences, 20% to 25% recorded once. Input material: a population of CD138-negative cells sorted from bone marrow. The receptors were gathered from a donor aged 40 or over with multiple myeloma.

The J gene is TRBJ2-1, the V gene TRBV27; D call uncertain. CDR1 is MNHEY and CDR2 is SMNVEV in the germline V gene (reference sequence). Trimming left V 8 bases short and J 0 bases short, with 17 bases between. CDR3 size: 16 residues. The CDR3 DNA sequence: TGTGCCAGCGGCTCCATTGGGGTCGGCTCCTACAATGAGCAGTTCTTC. Amino acids: CASGSIGVGSYNEQFF.

This clonotype was picked up many times. CDR3 sequence reads: CASSVTPTGTIQETQYF. The DNA of the CDR3 is TGTGCCAGCAGCGTAACCCCTACTGGGACTATCCAAGAGACCCAGTACTTC. The chain uses TRBV9 and TRBJ2-5, with 7 bases lining up with TRBD2. V lost 1 base, J lost 1 base, and 10 bases stayed unmatched. Looked up from germline, CDR1 is SGDLS and CDR2 is YYNGEE. This CDR3 spans 17 amino acids.

This clonotype was counted many times. The rearrangement uses TRBV6-5 and TRBJ2-7; TRBD2 matches at 8 bases. The CDR3 sequence is 15 residues long. The germline V gene encodes CDR1 MNHEY and CDR2 SVGAGI. The V gene end was trimmed by 6 bases and the J gene end by 6 bases; junction bases not matched to a gene: 13. Here the CDR3 DNA reads TGTGCCAGCAGCCCCCTTGCCGGGACTAGACGCGAGCAGTACTTC. Translated: CASSPLAGTRREQYF.

This clonotype showed up many times. The V gene is TRBV29-1, the J gene TRBJ2-3; D gene uncertain. The CDR3 is 14 residues long. Trimming stripped 5 bases from V and 5 bases from J, with 17 bases between. Germline V gene data show CDR1 as SQVTM and CDR2 as ANQGSEA. The CDR3: CSVLGIGKRDTQYF. The CDR3 DNA is TGCAGCGTTCTTGGAATTGGGAAGCGAGATACGCAGTATTTT.

A word on this clonotype: This may come from a read error, since a much larger clone is one base off. The missing conserved phenylalanine or tryptophan at the end of this CDR3 makes a read error likely. V and J are TRBV5-1 and TRBJ2-1, with D possibly being TRBD1 (5 bases). Germline V gene lookup returns CDR1 SGHRS and CDR2 YFSETQ. V lost 0 bases to trimming and J lost 2 bases, with 6 bases between them. The CDR3 is 14 amino acids. CDR3 nucleotides: TGCGCCAGCAGCTTGGAGGGGACCTACAATGAGCAGTTCATC. Translating it yields CASSLEGTYNEQFI.

To note about this clonotype: This likely reflects a read error, since a far larger clone is one base away. The rearrangement uses TRBV12-3 or TRBV12-4 and TRBJ1-1; no clear D. This CDR3 is 13 amino acids long. The chain's CDR3 is CASTLHMNTEAFF. The DNA of the CDR3 is TGTGCCAGCACTTTACACATGAACACTGAAGCTTTCTTT.

This clonotype has a count of ten or more. J is TRBJ2-1 and V is TRBV18; perhaps TRBD2 as D (6 bases). The germline gives CDR1 KGHSH, CDR2 LQKENI. CDR3 length equals 17 residues. Trimming stripped 3 bases from V and 3 bases from J, with 18 bases between. CDR3 sequence reads: CASSPEGWADYYNEQFF. CDR3 DNA sequence: TGTGCCAGCTCACCCGAGGGTTGGGCGGACTACTACAATGAGCAGTTCTTC.

By frequency in the sample, this clonotype is medium-sized (0.01 to 0.1%). The J gene is TRBJ2-1, the V gene TRBV3-1; D is unresolved. Trimming removed 3 bases from V and 10 bases from J, with 13 bases in between. The germline V gene has CDR1 LGHDT and CDR2 YNNKEL (reference sequence). The CDR3 totals 13 residues. Here the CDR3 reads CASSQVSPREQFF. CDR3 bases: TGTGCCAGCAGCCAGGTTTCCCCCAGGGAGCAGTTCTTC.

This clonotype occurred many times. J is TRBJ1-1 and V is TRBV29-1; possibly TRBD1 for D (5 bases). Germline V gives CDR1 SQVTM, CDR2 ANQGSEA. V was pared by 2 bases and J by 3 bases, with 10 bases between. CDR3 size: 13 residues. CDR3 loop: CSVERGGYTEAFF. The CDR3 nucleotides are TGCAGCGTTGAACGGGGCGGATACACTGAAGCTTTCTTT.

This clonotype has a count of ten or more. The chain has TRBV2 and TRBJ2-5, with 7 bases that match TRBD2. This CDR3 region has 14 residues. The V gene end was trimmed by 7 bases and the J gene end by 5 bases; junction bases not matched to a gene: 10. The germline V gene has CDR1 SNHLY and CDR2 FYNNEI. This CDR3 reads CASKVGGPSETQYF. In DNA form, the CDR3 reads TGTGCCAGCAAAGTGGGAGGGCCATCTGAGACCCAGTACTTC.

This clonotype was seen at least ten times. The chain recombines TRBV12-3 or TRBV12-4 with TRBJ1-1; a possible D gene is TRBD1 (6 bases). This CDR3 has 14 amino acids. Trimming cost V 6 bases and J 6 bases, with 17 bases left between them. For the CDR3, the DNA is TGTGCCAGCAGACCACAGGGCGGGGGTGCTGAAGCTTTCTTT. Translating it yields CASRPQGGGAEAFF.

This clonotype was detected ten times or more. The rearrangement links TRBV28 to TRBJ2-7, with no clear D. This CDR3 spans 13 amino acids. V lost 3 bases and J lost 2, with 8 bases in between. Per the germline V gene, CDR1 is MDHEN and CDR2 is SYDVKM. CDR3 amino acids: CASSFLLTYEQYF. CDR3 in DNA: TGTGCCAGCAGTTTCCTGCTAACCTACGAGCAGTACTTC.

This clonotype was seen repeatedly, ten times or more. The chain carries TRBV7-2 and TRBJ2-7, with 8 bases lining up with TRBD2. Trimming cost V 1 base and J 3 bases; bases outside gene matches: 8. The CDR3 is 16 amino acids. Germline CDR1 and CDR2: SGHTA and FQGNSA. CDR3 sequence: CASSLGWAGGRYEQYF. The CDR3 DNA reads as TGTGCCAGCAGCTTAGGGTGGGCGGGAGGCCGCTACGAGCAGTACTTC.

This clonotype showed up many times. This chain joins TRBV29-1 and TRBJ1-1; D is undetermined. There are 13 residues in the CDR3. Per germline, CDR1 SQVTM and CDR2 ANQGSEA. V lost 4 bases and J 6 bases, leaving 15 bases between the germline ends. The CDR3 sequence: CSVVIREGAEAFF. CDR3 in DNA: TGCAGCGTTGTTATCCGGGAGGGCGCTGAAGCTTTCTTT. The entire variable domain, with the rest obtained from reference TRBV29-1 and TRBJ1-1, is as follows: SAVISQKPSRDICQRGTSLTIQCQVDSQVTMMFWYRQQPGQSLTLIATANQGSEATYESGFVIDKFPISRPNLTFSTLTVSNMSPEDSSIYLCSVVIREGAEAFFGQGTRLTVV.

This clonotype was counted at least ten times. This chain connects TRBV28 to TRBJ2-7; the D gene is possibly TRBD2 (6 bases). V was clipped by 0 bases and J by 0 bases, with 12 bases between them. The CDR3 consists of 16 residues. The germline V gene has CDR1 MDHEN and CDR2 SYDVKM. CDR3 DNA: TGTGCCAGCAGTTTATGGGAGGGCGGCAGCTCCTACGAGCAGTACTTC. Translation gives CASSLWEGGSSYEQYF.

The chain carries TRBV5-4 and TRBJ2-7, with 10 bases identical to TRBD2. The trim removed 6 bases at V and 1 base at J, leaving 4 bases unmatched. This CDR3 contains 14 residues. CDR1 SGHNT and CDR2 YYREEE come from the germline V gene (reference sequence). The CDR3 here is CASTKTSGSYEQYF. The DNA for the CDR3 is TGTGCCAGCACCAAGACTAGCGGGTCCTACGAGCAGTACTTC.

This clonotype was detected a few times. The chain employs TRBV19 and TRBJ1-5, with a weak D call TRBD1 (5 bases). Trimming removed 5 bases from V and 0 bases from J, with 8 bases in between. CDR1 is LNHDA, CDR2 SQIVND, per germline (reference sequence). There are 14 residues in the CDR3. CDR3 in amino acids: CASSSGDSNQPQHF. The DNA for the CDR3 is TGTGCCAGTAGTTCGGGGGATAGCAATCAGCCCCAGCATTTT.

Note on this clonotype: This may be a read error: a much more frequent sequence differs by one nucleotide. The chain joins TRBV5-4 to TRBJ2-6; TRBD1 matches 8 bases. The CDR3 consists of 17 residues. Germline V gives CDR1 SGHNT, CDR2 YYREEE (reference sequence). CDR3 DNA: TGTGCCAGCAGCTTGAGCAGGGGGCGTTCTGGGGCCAGCGTCCTGACTTTC. Protein: CASSLSRGRSGASVLTF.

This clonotype has at least ten counts. This chain joins TRBV24-1 and TRBJ2-5; 7 nucleotides agree with TRBD2. The germline gives CDR1 KGHDR, CDR2 SFDVKD. V gave up 0 bases and J gave up 4 bases; unmatched junction bases: 4. CDR3 length: 15 amino acids. The CDR3 protein is CATSDLHAGAETQYF. DNA of the CDR3: TGTGCCACCAGTGATTTGCATGCGGGAGCAGAGACCCAGTACTTC.

The genes are TRBV2 and TRBJ2-5; D gene ambiguous. The CDR3 has 12 amino acids. Germline V lookup: CDR1 SNHLY, CDR2 FYNNEI. Trimming removed 4 bases from V and 5 bases from J, with 8 bases in between. The CDR3 region has the DNA TGTGCCAGCAGTGTATCACGGGAGACCCAGTACTTC. Translating gives CASSVSRETQYF.

This clonotype has a count of ten or more. The chain is built from TRBV19 and TRBJ2-7; the match to TRBD1 covers 8 bases. The germline V gene has CDR1 LNHDA and CDR2 SQIVND (reference sequence). The CDR3 contains 14 residues. The V and J ends lost 5 bases and 4 bases, in that order; junction bases with no gene match: 7. CDR3 amino acids: CASSLAGGAYEQYF. CDR3 in DNA: TGTGCCAGTAGTCTTGCAGGGGGCGCGTACGAGCAGTACTTC.

Details on this clonotype: Germline and junction disagree at one end, which may indicate a read error. The chain joins TRBV5-1 to TRBJ2-7; perhaps D is TRBD1 or TRBD2 (5 bases each). The length of the CDR3 is 11 residues. CDR1 SGHRS and CDR2 YFSETQ come from the germline V gene. This CDR3 reads CTSQAGSEQYF. CDR3 coding DNA: TGCACCAGCCAAGCAGGGAGCGAGCAGTACTTC. Based on the CDR3 plus reference TRBV5-1 and TRBJ2-7, the full variable domain is KAGVTQTPRYLIKTRGQQVTLSCSPISGHRSVSWYQQTPGQGLQFLFEYFSETQRNKGNFPGRFSGRQFSNSRSEMNVSTLELGDSALYLCTSQAGSEQYFGPGTRLTVT.

Comments on this clonotype: At one end the junction does not follow the germline gene, possibly because of a read error. The V and J genes are TRBV4-1 and TRBJ2-3, with a weak D call TRBD1 (6 bases). The CDR3 has 15 amino acids. Germline V gene lookup returns CDR1 MGHRA and CDR2 YSYEKL. In DNA, the CDR3 is TGCGCCAGCAGCCGAGAAGGGGGACGCACAGACACGCAGTATTTT. This codes for CASSREGGRTDTQYF.

This clonotype came up many times. The chain recombines TRBV28 with TRBJ2-7; D not certain. Per germline, CDR1 MDHEN and CDR2 SYDVKM. Between the trimmed V and J ends, which lost 5 bases and 0 bases, there was a span of 8 bases. The CDR3 is 13 amino acids. The CDR3 bases are TGTGCCAGCAGTCCCACGAACTCCTACGAGCAGTACTTC. Amino acids: CASSPTNSYEQYF. Full variable domain (missing parts from reference TRBV28 and TRBJ2-7): DVKVTQSSRYLVKRTGEKVFLECVQDMDHENMFWYRQDPGLGLRLIYFSYDVKMKEKGDIPEGYSVSREKKERFSLILESASTNQTSMYLCASSPTNSYEQYFGPGTRLTVT.

This clonotype was observed a handful of times. Written as DNA, the CDR3 is TGTGCCAGCAGCCCGACTAGCGTGAGCACAGATACGCAGTATTTT. It is translated as CASSPTSVSTDTQYF. The chain has TRBV5-5 and TRBJ2-3, with 8 bases lining up with TRBD2. In germline, CDR1 is SGHKS, CDR2 YYEKEE (reference sequence). V dropped 4 bases and J dropped 0; count of bases not matched to a gene: 4. The CDR3 sequence is 15 residues long.

Many counts were recorded for this clonotype. CDR3 in amino acids: CASSYSTRTSAYSSYNEQFF. CDR3 nucleotides: TGTGCCAGCAGTTACTCGACCAGGACTAGCGCATACAGCTCCTACAATGAGCAGTTCTTC. The genes are TRBV6-6 and TRBJ2-1, with 9 bases identical to TRBD2. Germline loops: CDR1 MNHNY, CDR2 SVGAGI (reference sequence). V shed 0 bases, J shed 0 bases, and the junction held 12 bases outside the gene matches. This CDR3 contains 20 residues.

Concerning this clonotype itself: One end of the junction does not line up with germline, which may come from a read error. The CDR3: CATSLRRESLRNEQFF. DNA of the CDR3: TGTGCTACCAGCTTGAGGCGGGAGAGCCTTCGCAATGAGCAGTTCTTC. V gene TRBV15 combines with J gene TRBJ2-1; 7 bases are a match to TRBD2. The CDR3 has 16 residues. CDR1 and CDR2 (germline): LNHNV, YYDKDF (reference sequence).